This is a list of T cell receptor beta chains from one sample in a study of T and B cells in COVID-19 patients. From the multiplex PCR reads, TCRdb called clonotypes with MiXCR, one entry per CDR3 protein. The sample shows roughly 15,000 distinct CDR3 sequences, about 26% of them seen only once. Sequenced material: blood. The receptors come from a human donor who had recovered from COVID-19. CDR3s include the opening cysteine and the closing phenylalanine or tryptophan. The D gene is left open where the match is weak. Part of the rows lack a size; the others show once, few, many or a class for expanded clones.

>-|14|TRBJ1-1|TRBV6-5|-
TGTGCCAGCAGTTTACAGGGCGGCGGGACTGAAGCTTTCTTT
CASSLQGGGTEAFF
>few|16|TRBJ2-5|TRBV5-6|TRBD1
TGTGCCAGCAGCTTGGACAGGGGGCGCCCCCCTGAGACCCAGTACTTC
CASSLDRGRPPETQYF
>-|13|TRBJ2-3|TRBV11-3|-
TGTGCCAGCACCCCAGGGGGGTCAGATACGCAGTATTTT
CASTPGGSDTQYF
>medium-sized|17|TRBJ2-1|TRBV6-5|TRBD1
TGTGCCAGCAGTTACTGGTTAGGACAGGGAGGATACAATGAGCAGTTCTTC
CASSYWLGQGGYNEQFF
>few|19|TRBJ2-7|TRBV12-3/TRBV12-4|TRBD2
TGTGCCAGCAGTTTAGAGACTAGCGGGGGGGTATCGAGGTTTAACGAGCAGTACTTC
CASSLETSGGVSRFNEQYF
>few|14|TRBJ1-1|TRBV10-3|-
TGTGCCATTTCCCGGGACCTACTGAACACTGAAGCTTTCTTT
CAISRDLLNTEAFF
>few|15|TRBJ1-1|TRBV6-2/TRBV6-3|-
TGTGCCAGCAGTTTACTCTCACAGGGACCCACTGAAGCTTTCTTT
CASSLLSQGPTEAFF
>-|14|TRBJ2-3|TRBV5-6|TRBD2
TGCGCCAGCGGTACTAGCGGGGCCACAGATACGCAGTATTTT
CASGTSGATDTQYF
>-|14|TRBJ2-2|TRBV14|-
TGTGCCAGCAGCCAGACTAGAGGGACCGGGGAGCTGTTTTTT
CASSQTRGTGELFF
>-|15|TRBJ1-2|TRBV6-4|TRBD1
TGTGCCAGCAGTGGAGGGACAGGTCAAACGATTGGCTACACCTTC
CASSGGTGQTIGYTF
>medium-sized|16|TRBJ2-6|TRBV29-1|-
TGCAGCGTTGAGGAGGCAGGATACTCTGGGGCCAACGTCCTGACTTTC
CSVEEAGYSGANVLTF
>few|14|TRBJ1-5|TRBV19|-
TGTGCCAGTAGTATAGACCGACCAAATCAGCCCCAGCATTTT
CASSIDRPNQPQHF
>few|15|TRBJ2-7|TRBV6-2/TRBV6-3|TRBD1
TGTGCCAGCAGTTACCGGCAGGGGGCTTGGTACGAGCAGTACTTC
CASSYRQGAWYEQYF
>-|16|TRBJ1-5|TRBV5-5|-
TGTGCCAGCAGCTTCGCGGGGGGGCATAGCAATCAGCCCCAGCATTTT
CASSFAGGHSNQPQHF
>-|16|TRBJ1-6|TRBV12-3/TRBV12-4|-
TGTGCCAGCACTTTGGGAGGCCAGCGCTTTAATTCACCCCTCCACTTT
CASTLGGQRFNSPLHF
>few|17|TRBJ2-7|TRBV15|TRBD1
TGTGCCACCAGCAGAGGACCTGCGGGGACAGGGGCTTACGAGCAGTACTTC
CATSRGPAGTGAYEQYF
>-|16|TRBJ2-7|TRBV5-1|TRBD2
TGCGCCAGCAGCTTGGTGCTAGCGGGAAATGACTACGAGCAGTACTTC
CASSLVLAGNDYEQYF
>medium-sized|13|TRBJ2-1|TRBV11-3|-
TGTGCCAGCAGCGAAACGCGGATCAATGAGCAGTTCTTC
CASSETRINEQFF
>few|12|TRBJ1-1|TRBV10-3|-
TGTGCCATCAGCGAGAGTAACACTGAAGCTTTCTTT
CAISESNTEAFF
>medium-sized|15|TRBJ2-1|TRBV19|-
TGTGCCAGTAGTAGTCAGACACTCCGGGGGAATGAGCAGTTCTTC
CASSSQTLRGNEQFF
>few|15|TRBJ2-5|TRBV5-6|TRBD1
TGTGCCAGCAGCTTTCTCACAGGGGACGGAGAGACCCAGTACTTC
CASSFLTGDGETQYF
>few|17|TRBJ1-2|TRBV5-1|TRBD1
TGCGCCAGCGGCTACTCCCCTGGGGGGCAGGGGGTGAGTGGCTACACCTTC
CASGYSPGGQGVSGYTF
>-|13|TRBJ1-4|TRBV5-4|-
TGTGCCAGCAGCTTGGGGACACCGGGAAAACTGTTTTTT
CASSLGTPGKLFF
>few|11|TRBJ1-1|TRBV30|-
TGTGCCTGGAGTGGGTACACTGAAGCTTTCTTT
CAWSGYTEAFF